This T cell receptor (beta chain) is drawn from a study of blood T cell repertoires in COVID-19 (dated by TCRdb to 2019 to 2021). For the wider study: Samples covering the acute and convalescent phases of COVID-19 were provided by collaborators in the United States, Italy and Spain. The material from the prospective study consisted of cDNA or gDNA derived from T cells, B-cell-depleted T cells, or PBMCs. The dataset comprised deeply sampled blood TCRbeta repertoires from subjects exposed to, actively infected with, or recovered from COVID-19. The repertoires were released in a freely available public database intended as a resource for research on the immune response to SARS-CoV-2. The samples were drawn from two sources: the first 160 participants of the ongoing ImmuneRACE study, and 1,000 to 1,500 subjects contributed by 6 global collaborators. Sample metadata almost always included a de-identified subject ID, COVID-19 status, age in years and sex. Where available, HLA class I and class II types were taken from metadata supplied by the sample provider and were not determined by assay-based typing. What the study reported, not specific to this receptor: The quantity of clinical and demographic metadata differed by source and by participant and was supplied without curation.

To note about this clone: The specificity of this receptor is unknown. Per-base qualities were not stored, and no clone one base away is much larger.

TCRbeta CDR3 regions were amplified from genomic DNA using the immunoSEQ Assay, a bias-controlled multiplex PCR. On the study's bioinformatics: Within the assay, amplification of reference gene primers was used to estimate how many nucleated cells each sample contained. Sequence reads were collapsed and filtered to measure the absolute abundance of every unique TCRbeta CDR3 rearrangement. For each sample, productive Simpson clonality was calculated as the square root of Simpson's diversity index across productive rearrangements. The immuneACCESS repertoire file appears here via TCRdb, limited to in-frame rearrangements. These files lack a portion of the clones; in checked studies, under half of the deficit traces to unresolved V genes, and the cause of the others is not known. V, J and clone size are those of that table, while D and trimming were read from the DNA. This sample comprises under 300,000 clones, 86% of them detected only once. The ten largest clones represent about 3% of the sample.

Whole blood was collected in K2EDTA tubes by collaborating institutions according to the institutions' own protocols. Collaborator samples were shipped for TCRbeta analysis as frozen whole blood, isolated PBMCs, or DNA extracted from either sample type. The V end loses 0 bases and the J end loses 13 bases, and a stretch of 10 bases separates them. In the germline V gene, CDR1 corresponds to MNHEY and CDR2 to SVGEGT. The CDR3 runs 12 residues from the cysteine to the phenylalanine. Only CDR3 DNA is held: 36 bases, read in frame from base 1. Sequencing was performed on peripheral blood. The V gene is TRBV6-2 or TRBV6-3 and the J gene is TRBJ2-1; the best D guess is TRBD2, with 5 bases matching. The TCR sequence derives from a woman in her 30s with active or convalescent COVID-19. CDR3 protein: CASSYSPGVQFF. The sequence in DNA is TGTGCCAGCAGTTACTCCCCCGGGGTTCAGTTCTTC.